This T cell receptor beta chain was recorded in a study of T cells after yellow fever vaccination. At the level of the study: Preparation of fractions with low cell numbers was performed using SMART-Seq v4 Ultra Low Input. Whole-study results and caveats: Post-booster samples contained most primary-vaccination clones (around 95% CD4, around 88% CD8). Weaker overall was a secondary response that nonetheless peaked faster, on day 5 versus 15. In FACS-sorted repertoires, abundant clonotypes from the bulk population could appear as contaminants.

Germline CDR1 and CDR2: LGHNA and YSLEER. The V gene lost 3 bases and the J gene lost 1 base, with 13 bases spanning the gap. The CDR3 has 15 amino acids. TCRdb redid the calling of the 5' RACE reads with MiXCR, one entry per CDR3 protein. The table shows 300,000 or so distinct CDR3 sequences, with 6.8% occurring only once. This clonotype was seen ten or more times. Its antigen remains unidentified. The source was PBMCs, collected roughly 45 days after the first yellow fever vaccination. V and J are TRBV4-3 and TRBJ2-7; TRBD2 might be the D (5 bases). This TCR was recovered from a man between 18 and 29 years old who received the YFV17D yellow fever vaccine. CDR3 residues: CASSQASGWSYEQYF. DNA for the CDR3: TGCGCCAGCAGCCAGGCCAGCGGTTGGTCCTACGAGCAGTACTTC.